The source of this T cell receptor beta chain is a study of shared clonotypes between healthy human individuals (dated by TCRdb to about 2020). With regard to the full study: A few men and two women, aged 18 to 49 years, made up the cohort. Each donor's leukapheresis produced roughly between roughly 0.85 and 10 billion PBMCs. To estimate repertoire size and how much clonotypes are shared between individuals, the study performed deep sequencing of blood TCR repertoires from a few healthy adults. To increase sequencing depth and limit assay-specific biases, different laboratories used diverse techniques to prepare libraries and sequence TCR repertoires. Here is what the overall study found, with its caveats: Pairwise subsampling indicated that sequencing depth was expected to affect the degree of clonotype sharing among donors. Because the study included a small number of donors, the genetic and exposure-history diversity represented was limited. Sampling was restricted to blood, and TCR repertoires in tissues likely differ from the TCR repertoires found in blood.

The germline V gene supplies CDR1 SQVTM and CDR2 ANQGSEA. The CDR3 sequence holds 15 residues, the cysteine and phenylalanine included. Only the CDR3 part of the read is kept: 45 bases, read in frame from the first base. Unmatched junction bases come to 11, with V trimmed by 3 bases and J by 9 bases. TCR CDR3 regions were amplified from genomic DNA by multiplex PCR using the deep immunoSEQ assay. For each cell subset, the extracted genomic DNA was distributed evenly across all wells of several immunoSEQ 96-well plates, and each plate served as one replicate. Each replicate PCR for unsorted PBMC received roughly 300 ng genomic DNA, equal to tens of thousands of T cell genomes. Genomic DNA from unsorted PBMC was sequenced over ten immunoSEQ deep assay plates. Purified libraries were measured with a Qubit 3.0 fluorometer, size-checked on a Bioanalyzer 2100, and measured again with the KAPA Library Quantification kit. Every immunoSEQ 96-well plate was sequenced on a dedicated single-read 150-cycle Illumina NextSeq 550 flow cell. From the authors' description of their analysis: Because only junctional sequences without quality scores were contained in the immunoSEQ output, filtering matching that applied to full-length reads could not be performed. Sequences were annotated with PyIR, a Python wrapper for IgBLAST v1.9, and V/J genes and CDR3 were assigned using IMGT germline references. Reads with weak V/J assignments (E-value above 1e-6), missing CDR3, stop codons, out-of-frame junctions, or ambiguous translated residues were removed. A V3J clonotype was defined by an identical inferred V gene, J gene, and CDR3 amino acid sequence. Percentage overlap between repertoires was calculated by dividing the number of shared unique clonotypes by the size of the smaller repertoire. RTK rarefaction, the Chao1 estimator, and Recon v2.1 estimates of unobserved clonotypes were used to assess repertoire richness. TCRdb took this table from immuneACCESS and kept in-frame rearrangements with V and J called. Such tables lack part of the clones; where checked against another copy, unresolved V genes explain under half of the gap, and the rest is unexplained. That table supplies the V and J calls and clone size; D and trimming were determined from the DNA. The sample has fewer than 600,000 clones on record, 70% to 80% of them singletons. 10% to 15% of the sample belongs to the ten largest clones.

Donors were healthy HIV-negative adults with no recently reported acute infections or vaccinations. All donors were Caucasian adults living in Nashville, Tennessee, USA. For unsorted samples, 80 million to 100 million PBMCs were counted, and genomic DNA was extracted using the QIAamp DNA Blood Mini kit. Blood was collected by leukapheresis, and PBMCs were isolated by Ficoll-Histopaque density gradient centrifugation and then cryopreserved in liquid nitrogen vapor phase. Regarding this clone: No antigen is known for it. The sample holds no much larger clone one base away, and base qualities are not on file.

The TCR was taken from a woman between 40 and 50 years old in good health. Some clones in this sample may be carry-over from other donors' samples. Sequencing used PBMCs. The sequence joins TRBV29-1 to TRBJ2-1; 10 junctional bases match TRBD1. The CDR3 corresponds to CSVDSDRGSFGEQFF. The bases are TGCAGCGTTGATTCGGACAGGGGGTCGTTCGGTGAGCAGTTCTTC.